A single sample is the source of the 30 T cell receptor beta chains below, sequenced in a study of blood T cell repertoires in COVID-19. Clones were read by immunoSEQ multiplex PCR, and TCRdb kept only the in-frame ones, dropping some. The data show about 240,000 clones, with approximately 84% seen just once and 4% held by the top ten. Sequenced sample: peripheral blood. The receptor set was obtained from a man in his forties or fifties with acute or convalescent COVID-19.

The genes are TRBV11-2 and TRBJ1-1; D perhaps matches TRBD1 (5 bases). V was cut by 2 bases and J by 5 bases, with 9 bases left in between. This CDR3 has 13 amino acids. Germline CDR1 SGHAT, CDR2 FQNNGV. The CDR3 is CASSLWQGTEAFF. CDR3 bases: TGTGCCAGCAGCTTATGGCAGGGTACTGAAGCTTTCTTT.

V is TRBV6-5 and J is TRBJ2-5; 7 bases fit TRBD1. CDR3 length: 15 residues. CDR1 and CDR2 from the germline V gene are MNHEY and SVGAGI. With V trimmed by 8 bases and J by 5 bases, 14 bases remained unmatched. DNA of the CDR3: TGTGCCAGCTCCCGTACCACAGGGGTGGAGGAGACCCAGTACTTC. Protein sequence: CASSRTTGVEETQYF.

CDR3 sequence reads: CASRGLRDLQETQYF. The CDR3 coding sequence is TGTGCCAGCAGAGGCCTCCGGGACTTACAAGAGACCCAGTACTTC. The chain employs TRBV6-5 and TRBJ2-5, with D possibly TRBD2 on 6 matching bases. The CDR3 loop spans 15 amino acids. Germline assignment: CDR1 MNHEY and CDR2 SVGAGI. The germline V and J ends were trimmed by 6 bases and 2 bases, with 16 bases remaining between them.

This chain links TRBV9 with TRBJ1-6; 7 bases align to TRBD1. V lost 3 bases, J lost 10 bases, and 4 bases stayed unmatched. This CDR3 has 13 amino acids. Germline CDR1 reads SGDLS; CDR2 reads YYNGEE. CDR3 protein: CASSGTGLSPLHF. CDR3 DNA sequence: TGTGCCAGCAGCGGGACAGGATTATCACCCCTCCACTTT.

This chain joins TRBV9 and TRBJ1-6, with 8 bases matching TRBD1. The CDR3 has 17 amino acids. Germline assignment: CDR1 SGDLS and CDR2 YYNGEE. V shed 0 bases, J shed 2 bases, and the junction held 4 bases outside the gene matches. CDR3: CASSVADRATYNSPLHF. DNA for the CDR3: TGTGCCAGCAGCGTAGCGGACAGGGCGACCTATAATTCACCCCTCCACTTT.

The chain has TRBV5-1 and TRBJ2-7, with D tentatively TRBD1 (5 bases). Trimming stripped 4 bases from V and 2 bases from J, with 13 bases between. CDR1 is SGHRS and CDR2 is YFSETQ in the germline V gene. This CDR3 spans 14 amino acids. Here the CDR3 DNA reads TGCGCCAGCAGCAAATCGGCAGGGCCCTACGAGCAGTACTTC. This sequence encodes CASSKSAGPYEQYF.

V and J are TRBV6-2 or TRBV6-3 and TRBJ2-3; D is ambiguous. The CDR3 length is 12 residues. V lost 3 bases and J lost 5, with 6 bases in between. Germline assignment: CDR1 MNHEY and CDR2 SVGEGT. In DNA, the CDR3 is TGTGCCAGCAGTTATACGGTAGATACGCAGTATTTT. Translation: CASSYTVDTQYF.

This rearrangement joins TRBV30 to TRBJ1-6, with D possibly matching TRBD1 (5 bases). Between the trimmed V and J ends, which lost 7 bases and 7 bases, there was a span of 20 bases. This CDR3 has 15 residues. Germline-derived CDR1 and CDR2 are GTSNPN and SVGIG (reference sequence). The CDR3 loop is CALSRQPPPNSPLHF. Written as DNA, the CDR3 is TGTGCCTTAAGTCGACAGCCCCCGCCAAATTCACCCCTCCACTTT. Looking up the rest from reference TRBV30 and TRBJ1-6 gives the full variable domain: SQTIHQWPATLVQPVGSPLSLECTVEGTSNPNLYWYRQAAGRGLQLLFYSVGIGQISSEVPQNLSASRPQDRQFILSSKKLLLSDSGFYLCALSRQPPPNSPLHFGNGTRLTVT.

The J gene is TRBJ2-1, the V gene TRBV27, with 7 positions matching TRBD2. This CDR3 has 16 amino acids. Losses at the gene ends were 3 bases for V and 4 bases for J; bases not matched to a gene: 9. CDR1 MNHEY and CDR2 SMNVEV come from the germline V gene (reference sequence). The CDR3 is CASSFVRGVVYNEQFF. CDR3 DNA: TGTGCCAGCAGTTTCGTTCGGGGGGTGGTGTACAATGAGCAGTTCTTC.

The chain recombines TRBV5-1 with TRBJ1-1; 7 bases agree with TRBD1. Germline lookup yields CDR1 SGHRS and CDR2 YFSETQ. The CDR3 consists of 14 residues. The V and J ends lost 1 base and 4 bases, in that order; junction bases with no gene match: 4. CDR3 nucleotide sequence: TGCGCCAGCAGCTTGACGACAGGGTCCACTGAAGCTTTCTTT. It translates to CASSLTTGSTEAFF.

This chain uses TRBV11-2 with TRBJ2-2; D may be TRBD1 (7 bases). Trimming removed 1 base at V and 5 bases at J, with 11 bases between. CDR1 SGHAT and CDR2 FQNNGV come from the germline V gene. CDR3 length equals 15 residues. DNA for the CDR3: TGTGCCAGCAGCTTAGCAGGGGGGACGACCGGGGAGCTGTTTTTT. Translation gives CASSLAGGTTGELFF.

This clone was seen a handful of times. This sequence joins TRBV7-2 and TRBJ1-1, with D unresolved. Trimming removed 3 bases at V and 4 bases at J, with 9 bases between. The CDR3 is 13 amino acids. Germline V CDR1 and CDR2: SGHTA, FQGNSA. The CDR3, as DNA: TGTGCCAGCAGCTTTCGGGTGGCCACTGAAGCTTTCTTT. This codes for CASSFRVATEAFF.

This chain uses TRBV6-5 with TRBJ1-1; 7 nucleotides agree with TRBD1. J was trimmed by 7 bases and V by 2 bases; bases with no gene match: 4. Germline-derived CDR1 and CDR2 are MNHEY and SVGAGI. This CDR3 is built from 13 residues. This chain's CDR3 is CASSYEGAGEAFF. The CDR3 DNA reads TGTGCCAGCAGTTACGAGGGGGCAGGTGAAGCTTTCTTT.

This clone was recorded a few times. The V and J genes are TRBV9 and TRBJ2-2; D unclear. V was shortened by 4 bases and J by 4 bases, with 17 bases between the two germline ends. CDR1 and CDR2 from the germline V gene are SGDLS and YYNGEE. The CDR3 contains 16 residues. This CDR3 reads CASSPLYLFSTGELFF. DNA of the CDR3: TGTGCCAGCAGCCCCCTTTATCTTTTCAGCACCGGGGAGCTGTTTTTT.

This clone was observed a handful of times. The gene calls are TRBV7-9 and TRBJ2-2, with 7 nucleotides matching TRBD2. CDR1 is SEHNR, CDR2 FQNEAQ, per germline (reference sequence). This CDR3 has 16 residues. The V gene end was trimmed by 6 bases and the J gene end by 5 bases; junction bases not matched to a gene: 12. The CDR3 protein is CASRMRGGGGTGELFF. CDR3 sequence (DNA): TGTGCCAGCAGGATGAGGGGCGGCGGGGGTACCGGGGAGCTGTTTTTT.

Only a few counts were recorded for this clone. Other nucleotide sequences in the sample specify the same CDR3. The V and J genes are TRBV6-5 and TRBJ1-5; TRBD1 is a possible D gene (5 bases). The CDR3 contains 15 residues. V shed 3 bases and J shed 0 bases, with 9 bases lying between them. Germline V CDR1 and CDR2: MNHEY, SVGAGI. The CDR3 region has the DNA TGTGCCAGCAGTTATGACAGTAATAGCAATCAGCCCCAGCATTTT. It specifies CASSYDSNSNQPQHF.

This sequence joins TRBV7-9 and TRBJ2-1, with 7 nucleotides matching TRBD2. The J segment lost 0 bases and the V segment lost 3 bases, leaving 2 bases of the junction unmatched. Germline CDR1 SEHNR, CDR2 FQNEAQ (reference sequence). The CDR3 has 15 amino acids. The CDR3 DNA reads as TGTGCCAGCAGCTTCCGCGGGAGCTCCTACAATGAGCAGTTCTTC. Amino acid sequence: CASSFRGSSYNEQFF.

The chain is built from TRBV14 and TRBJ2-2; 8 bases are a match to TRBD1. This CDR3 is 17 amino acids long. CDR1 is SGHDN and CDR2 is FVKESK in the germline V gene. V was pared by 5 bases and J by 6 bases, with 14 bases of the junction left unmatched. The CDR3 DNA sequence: TGTGCCAGCAGCAGACACCAGGGGGCGTTTCACCCCGGGGAGCTGTTTTTT. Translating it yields CASSRHQGAFHPGELFF. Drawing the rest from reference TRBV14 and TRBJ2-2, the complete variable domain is EAGVTQFPSHSVIEKGQTVTLRCDPISGHDNLYWYRRVMGKEIKFLLHFVKESKQDESGMPNNRFLAERTGGTYSTLKVQPAELEDSGVYFCASSRHQGAFHPGELFFGEGSRLTVL.

CDR3 amino acids: CASSLRDIRGAGELFF. The DNA of the CDR3 is TGTGCCAGCAGCCTACGGGACATCCGGGGGGCCGGGGAGCTGTTTTTT. The gene calls are TRBV11-3 and TRBJ2-2; TRBD2 might be the D (7 bases). The CDR3 runs 16 residues. Trimming cost V 5 bases and J 6 bases, with 19 bases left between them. The V gene's germline CDR1 is SGHNT and CDR2 YENEEA.

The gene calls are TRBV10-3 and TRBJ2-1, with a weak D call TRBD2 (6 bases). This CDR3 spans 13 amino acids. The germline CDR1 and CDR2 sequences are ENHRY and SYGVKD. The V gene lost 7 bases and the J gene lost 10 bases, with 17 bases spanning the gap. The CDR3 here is CAITRDLAVEQFF. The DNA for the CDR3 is TGTGCCATCACTAGGGACTTGGCTGTGGAGCAGTTCTTC.

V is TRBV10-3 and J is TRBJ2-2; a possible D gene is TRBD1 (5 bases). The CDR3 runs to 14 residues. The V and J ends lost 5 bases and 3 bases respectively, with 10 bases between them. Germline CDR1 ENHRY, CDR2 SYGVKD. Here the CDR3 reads CAISFRDDTGELFF. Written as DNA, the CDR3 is TGTGCCATCAGTTTCAGGGATGACACCGGGGAGCTGTTTTTT.

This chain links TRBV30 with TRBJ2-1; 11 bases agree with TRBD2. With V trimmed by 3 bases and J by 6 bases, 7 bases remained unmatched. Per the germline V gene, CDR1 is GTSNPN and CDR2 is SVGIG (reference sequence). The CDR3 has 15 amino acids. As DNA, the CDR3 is TGTGCCTGGAGAAGGCTAGCGGGAGGACCCAATGAGCAGTTCTTC. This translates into CAWRRLAGGPNEQFF.

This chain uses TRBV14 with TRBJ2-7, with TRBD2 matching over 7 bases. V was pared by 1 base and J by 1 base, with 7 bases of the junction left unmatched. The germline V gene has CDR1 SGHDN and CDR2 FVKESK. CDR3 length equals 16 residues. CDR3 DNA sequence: TGTGCCAGCAGCCAAGGGCGGGGGATTCTTTCCTACGAGCAGTACTTC. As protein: CASSQGRGILSYEQYF.

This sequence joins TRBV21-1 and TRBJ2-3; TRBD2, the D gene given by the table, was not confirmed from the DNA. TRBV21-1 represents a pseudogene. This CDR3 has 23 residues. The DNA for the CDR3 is TGTGCCAGCAGCTATGGTCGGACAGGGGGCTTTATGACTAGCGGGTGGGCCCCAGATACGCAGTATTTT. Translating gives CASSYGRTGGFMTSGWAPDTQYF.

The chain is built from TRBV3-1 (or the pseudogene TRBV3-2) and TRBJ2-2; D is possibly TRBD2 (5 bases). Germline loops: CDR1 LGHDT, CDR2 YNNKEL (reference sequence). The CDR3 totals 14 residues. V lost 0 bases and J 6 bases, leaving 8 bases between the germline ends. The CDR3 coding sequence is TGTGCCAGCAGCCAAGAAAGCGGAGCCGGGGAGCTGTTTTTT. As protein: CASSQESGAGELFF.

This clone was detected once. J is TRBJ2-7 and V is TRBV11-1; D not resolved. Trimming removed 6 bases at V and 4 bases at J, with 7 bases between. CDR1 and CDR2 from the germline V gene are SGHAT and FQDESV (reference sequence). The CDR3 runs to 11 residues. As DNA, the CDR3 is TGTGCCAGCAGGTCTTCGTACGAGCAGTACTTC. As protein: CASRSSYEQYF. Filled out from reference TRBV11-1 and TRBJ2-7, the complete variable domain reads EAEVAQSPRYKITEKSQAVAFWCDPISGHATLYWYRQILGQGPELLVQFQDESVVDDSQLPKDRFSAERLKGVDSTLKIQPAELGDSAMYLCASRSSYEQYFGPGTRLTVT.

DNA for the CDR3: TGTGCCAGCAGCTTTGCGTCACCCCTCCACTTT. Translation gives CASSFASPLHF. The rearrangement joins TRBV5-8 to TRBJ1-6, with D unresolved. CDR3 length: 11 amino acids. With 2 bases removed from V and 10 bases from J, the gap between germline ends came to 4 bases. The germline V gene has CDR1 SGHTS and CDR2 YDEGEE. Using reference TRBV5-8 and TRBJ1-6 for the parts outside the CDR3, the full variable domain is EAGVTQSPTHLIKTRGQQATLRCSPISGHTSVYWYQQALGLGLQFLLWYDEGEERNRGNFPPRFSGRQFPNYSSELNVNALELEDSALYLCASSFASPLHFGNGTRLTVT.

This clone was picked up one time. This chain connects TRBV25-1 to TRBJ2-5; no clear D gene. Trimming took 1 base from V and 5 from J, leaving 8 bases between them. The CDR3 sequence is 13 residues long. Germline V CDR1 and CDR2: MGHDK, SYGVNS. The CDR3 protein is CASSEFAGETQYF. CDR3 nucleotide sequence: TGTGCCAGCAGTGAATTCGCCGGGGAGACCCAGTACTTC.

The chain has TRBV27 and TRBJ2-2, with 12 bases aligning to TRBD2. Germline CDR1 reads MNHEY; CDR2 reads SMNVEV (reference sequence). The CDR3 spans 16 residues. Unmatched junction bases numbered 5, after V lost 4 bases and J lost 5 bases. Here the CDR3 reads CASSSLTSGRTGELFF. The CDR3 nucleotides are TGTGCCAGCAGTTCACTTACTAGCGGGAGGACCGGGGAGCTGTTTTTT.

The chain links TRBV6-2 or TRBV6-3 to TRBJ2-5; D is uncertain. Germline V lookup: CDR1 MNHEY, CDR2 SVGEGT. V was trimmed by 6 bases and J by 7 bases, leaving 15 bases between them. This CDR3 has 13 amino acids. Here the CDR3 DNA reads TGTGCCAGCAGCTTCGGGTTAATTGGGACCCAGTACTTC. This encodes CASSFGLIGTQYF.